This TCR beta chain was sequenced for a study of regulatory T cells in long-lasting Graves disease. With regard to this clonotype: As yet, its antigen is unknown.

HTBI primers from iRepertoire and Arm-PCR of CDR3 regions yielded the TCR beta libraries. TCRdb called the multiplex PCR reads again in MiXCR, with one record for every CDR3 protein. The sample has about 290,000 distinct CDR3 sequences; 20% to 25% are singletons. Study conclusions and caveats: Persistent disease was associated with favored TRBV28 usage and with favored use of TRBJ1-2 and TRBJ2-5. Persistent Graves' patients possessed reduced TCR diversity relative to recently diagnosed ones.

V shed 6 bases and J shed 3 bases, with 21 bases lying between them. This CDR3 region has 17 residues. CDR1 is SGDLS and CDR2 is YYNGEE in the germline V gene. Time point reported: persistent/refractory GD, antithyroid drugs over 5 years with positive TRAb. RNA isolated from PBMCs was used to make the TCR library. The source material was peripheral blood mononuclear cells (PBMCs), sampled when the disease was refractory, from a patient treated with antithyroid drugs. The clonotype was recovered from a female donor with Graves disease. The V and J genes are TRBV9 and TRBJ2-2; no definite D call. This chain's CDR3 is CASNSRKDTADTGELFF. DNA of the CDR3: TGTGCCAGCAATTCCCGAAAAGATACGGCGGACACCGGGGAGCTGTTTTTT. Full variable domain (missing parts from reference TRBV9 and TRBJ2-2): DSGVTQTPKHLITATGQRVTLRCSPRSGDLSVYWYQQSLDQGLQFLIQYYNGEERAKGNILERFSAQQFPDLHSELNLSSLELGDSALYFCASNSRKDTADTGELFFGEGSRLTVL.